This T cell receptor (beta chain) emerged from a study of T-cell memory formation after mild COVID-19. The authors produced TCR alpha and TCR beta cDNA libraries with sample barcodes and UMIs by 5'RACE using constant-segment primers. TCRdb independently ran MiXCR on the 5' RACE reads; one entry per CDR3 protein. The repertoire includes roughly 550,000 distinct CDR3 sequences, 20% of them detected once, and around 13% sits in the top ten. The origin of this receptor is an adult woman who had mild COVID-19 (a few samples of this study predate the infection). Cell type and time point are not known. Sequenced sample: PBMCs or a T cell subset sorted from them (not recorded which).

The DNA of the CDR3 is TGTGCCAGCAGTGGTCAACAGGGACCCTATGGCTACACCTTC. The encoded protein is CASSGQQGPYGYTF. The V and J genes are TRBV25-1 and TRBJ1-2; weak D call: TRBD1 (6 bases). Germline V gene sequence: CDR1 MGHDK, CDR2 SYGVNS. V was cut by 4 bases and J by 4 bases, with 13 bases left in between. CDR3 length equals 14 residues.